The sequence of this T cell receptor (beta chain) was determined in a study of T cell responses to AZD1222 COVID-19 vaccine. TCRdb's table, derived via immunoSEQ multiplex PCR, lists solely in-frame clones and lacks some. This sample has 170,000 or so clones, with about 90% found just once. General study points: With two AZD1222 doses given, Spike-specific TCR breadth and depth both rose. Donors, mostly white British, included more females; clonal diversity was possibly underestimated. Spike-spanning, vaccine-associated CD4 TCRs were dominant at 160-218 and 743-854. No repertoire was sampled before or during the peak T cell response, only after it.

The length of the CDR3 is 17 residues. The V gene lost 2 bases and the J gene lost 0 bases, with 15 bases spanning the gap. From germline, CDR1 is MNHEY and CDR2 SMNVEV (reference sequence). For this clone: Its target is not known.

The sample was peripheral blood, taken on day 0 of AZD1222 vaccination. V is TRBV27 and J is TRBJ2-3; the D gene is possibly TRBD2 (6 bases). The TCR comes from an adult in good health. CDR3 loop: CASSLRRGYTSTDTQYF. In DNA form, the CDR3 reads TGTGCCAGCAGTTTAAGGAGGGGATACACTAGCACAGATACGCAGTATTTT.